This T cell receptor beta chain is from a study of identifying expanded T cells in peripheral blood. Study results and limitations: Clone count variance between roughly 2-week samples rose with total template count. Over about two and four weeks, about 15 and 19 clones changed, versus around 1.2 between replicates.

Only one count was recorded for this clone. The antigen is unknown. This CDR3 spans 15 amino acids. Deletions cut 2 bases from V and 8 bases from J, with 17 bases between. Germline-derived CDR1 and CDR2 are SGHTS and YDEGEE. During the collection period, no donor immune events like infections were recorded. Assay: immunoSEQ multiplex PCR; the TCRdb copy retains only in-frame clones and omits some. The sample yields 100,000 or so clones, 88% seen once. The chain combines TRBV5-8 with TRBJ2-1; possibly TRBD1 or TRBD2 for D (5 bases each). The source is a person aged 18 to 75 in good health. The material sequenced was blood. CDR3 region: CASSLSVGVRDEQFF. CDR3 sequence (DNA): TGTGCCAGCAGCTTAAGTGTGGGGGTCCGGGATGAGCAGTTCTTC.